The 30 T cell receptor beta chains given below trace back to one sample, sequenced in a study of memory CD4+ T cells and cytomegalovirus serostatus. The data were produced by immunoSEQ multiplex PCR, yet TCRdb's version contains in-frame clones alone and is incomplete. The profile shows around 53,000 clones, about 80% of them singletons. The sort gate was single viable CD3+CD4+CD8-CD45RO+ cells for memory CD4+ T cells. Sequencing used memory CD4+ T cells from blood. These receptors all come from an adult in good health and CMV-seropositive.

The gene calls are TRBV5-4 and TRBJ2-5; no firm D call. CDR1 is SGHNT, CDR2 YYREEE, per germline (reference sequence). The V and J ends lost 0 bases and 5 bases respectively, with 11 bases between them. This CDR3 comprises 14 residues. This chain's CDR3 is CASSLVGNRETQYF. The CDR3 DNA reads TGTGCCAGCAGCTTGGTGGGGAATCGGGAGACCCAGTACTTC. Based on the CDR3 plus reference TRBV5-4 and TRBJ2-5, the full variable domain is ETGVTQSPTHLIKTRGQQVTLRCSSQSGHNTVSWYQQALGQGPQFIFQYYREEENGRGNFPPRFSGLQFPNYSSELNVNALELDDSALYLCASSLVGNRETQYFGPGTRLLVL.

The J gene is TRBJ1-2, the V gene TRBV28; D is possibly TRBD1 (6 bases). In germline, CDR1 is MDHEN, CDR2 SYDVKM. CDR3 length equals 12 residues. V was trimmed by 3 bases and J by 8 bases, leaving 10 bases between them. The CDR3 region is CASSFGGWGYTF. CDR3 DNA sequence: TGTGCCAGCAGTTTCGGGGGCTGGGGCTACACCTTC.

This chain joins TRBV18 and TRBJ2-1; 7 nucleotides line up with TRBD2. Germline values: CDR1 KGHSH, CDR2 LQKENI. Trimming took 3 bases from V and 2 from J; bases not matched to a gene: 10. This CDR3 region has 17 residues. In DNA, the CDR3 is TGTGCCAGCTCACCCCTTGGTGGCGGGAGCGCCTACAATGAGCAGTTCTTC. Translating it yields CASSPLGGGSAYNEQFF.

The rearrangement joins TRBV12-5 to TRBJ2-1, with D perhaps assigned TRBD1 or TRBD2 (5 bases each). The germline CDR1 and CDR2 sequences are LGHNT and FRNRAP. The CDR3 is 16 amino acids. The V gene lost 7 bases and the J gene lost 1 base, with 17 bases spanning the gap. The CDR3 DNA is TGTGCTAGTGCCGCCCCGGGGCCAGAGTCCTACAATGAGCAGTTCTTC. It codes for CASAAPGPESYNEQFF.

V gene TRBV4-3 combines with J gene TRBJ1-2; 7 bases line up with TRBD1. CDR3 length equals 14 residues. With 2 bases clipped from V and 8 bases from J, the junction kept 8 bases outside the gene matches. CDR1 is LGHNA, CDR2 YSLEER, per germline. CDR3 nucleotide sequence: TGCGCCAGCAGCCAACAAACAGGGGACCGAGGCTACACCTTC. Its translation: CASSQQTGDRGYTF.

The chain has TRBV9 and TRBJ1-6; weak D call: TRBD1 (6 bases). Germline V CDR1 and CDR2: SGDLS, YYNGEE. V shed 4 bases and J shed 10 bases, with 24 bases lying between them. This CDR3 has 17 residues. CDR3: CASSRGGGLDGRSPLHF. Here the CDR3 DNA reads TGTGCCAGCAGCCGGGGGGGCGGCCTAGACGGGCGGTCACCCCTCCACTTT.

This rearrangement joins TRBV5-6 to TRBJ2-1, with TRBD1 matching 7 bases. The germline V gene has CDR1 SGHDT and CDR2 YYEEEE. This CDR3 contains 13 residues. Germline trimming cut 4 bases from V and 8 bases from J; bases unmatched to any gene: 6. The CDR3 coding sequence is TGTGCCAGCAGCCCGACAGGGTACGATGAGCAGTTCTTC. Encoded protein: CASSPTGYDEQFF. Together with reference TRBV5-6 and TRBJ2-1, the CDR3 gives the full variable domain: DAGVTQSPTHLIKTRGQQVTLRCSPKSGHDTVSWYQQALGQGPQFIFQYYEEEERQRGNFPDRFSGHQFPNYSSELNVNALLLGDSALYLCASSPTGYDEQFFGPGTRLTVL.

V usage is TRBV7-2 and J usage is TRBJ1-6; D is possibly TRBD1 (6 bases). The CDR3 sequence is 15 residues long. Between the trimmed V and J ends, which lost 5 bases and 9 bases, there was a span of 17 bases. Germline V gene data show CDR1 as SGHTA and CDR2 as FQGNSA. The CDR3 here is CASSPYQGMGSPLHF. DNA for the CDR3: TGTGCCAGCAGCCCGTACCAGGGGATGGGTTCACCCCTCCACTTT. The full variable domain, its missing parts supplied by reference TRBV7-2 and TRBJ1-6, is GAGVSQSPSNKVTEKGKDVELRCDPISGHTALYWYRQSLGQGLEFLIYFQGNSAPDKSGLPSDRFSAERTGGSVSTLTIQRTQQEDSAVYLCASSPYQGMGSPLHFGNGTRLTVT.

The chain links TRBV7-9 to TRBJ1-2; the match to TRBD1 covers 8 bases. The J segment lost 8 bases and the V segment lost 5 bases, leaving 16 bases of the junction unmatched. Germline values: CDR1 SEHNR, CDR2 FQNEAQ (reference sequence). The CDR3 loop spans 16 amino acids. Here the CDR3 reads CASSRSEGQGARGYTF. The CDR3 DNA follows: TGTGCCAGCAGCCGTAGCGAGGGCCAGGGGGCGAGAGGCTACACCTTC.

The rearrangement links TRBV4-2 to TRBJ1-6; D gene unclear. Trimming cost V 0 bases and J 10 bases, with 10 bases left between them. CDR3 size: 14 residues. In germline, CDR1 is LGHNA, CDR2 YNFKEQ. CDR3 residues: CASSQEGSGSPLHF. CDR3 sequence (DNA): TGTGCCAGCAGCCAAGAAGGTTCGGGGTCACCCCTCCACTTT.

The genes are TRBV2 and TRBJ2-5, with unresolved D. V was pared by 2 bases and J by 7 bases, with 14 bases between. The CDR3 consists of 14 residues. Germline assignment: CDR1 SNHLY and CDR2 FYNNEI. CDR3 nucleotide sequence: TGTGCCAGCAGTGAATCTCCCGTCCCTGGGACCCAGTACTTC. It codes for CASSESPVPGTQYF.

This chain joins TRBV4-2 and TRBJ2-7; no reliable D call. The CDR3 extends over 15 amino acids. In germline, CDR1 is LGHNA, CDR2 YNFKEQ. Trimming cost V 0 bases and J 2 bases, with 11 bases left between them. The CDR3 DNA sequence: TGTGCCAGCAGCCAAGAGAGGTCCGTACCCTACGAGCAGTACTTC. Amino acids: CASSQERSVPYEQYF.

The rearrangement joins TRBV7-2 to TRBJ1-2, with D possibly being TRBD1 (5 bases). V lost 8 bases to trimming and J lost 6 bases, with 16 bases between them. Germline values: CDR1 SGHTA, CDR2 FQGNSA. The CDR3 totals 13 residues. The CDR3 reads CASLTDVMDGYTF. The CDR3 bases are TGTGCCAGCCTGACAGATGTTATGGATGGCTACACCTTC.

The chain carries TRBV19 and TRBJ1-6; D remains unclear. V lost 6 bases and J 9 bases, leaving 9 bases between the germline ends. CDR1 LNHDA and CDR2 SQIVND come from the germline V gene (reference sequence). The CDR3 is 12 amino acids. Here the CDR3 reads CASSISISPLHF. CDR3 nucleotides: TGTGCCAGTAGCATCAGTATTTCACCCCTCCACTTT.

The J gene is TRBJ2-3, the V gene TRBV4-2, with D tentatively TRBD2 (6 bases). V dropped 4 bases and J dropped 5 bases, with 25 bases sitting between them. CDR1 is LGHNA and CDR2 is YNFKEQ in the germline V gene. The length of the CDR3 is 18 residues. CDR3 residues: CASSLLSRGLSNKDTQYF. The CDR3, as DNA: TGTGCCAGCAGCCTCCTATCACGGGGACTCTCGAATAAAGATACGCAGTATTTT.

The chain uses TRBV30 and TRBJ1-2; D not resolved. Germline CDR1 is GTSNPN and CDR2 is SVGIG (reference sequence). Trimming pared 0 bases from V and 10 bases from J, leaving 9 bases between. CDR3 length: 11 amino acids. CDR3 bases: TGTGCCTGGAGTGTAACTCGGGCCTACACCTTC. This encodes CAWSVTRAYTF.

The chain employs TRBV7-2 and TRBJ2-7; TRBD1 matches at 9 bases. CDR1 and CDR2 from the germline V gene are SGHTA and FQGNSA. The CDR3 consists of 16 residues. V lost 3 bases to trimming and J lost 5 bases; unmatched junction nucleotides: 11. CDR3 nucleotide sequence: TGTGCCAGCAGCTTGCGAACCGGGACAGGGTTTCACGAGCAGTACTTC. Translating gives CASSLRTGTGFHEQYF. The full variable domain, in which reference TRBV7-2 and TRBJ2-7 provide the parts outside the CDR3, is GAGVSQSPSNKVTEKGKDVELRCDPISGHTALYWYRQSLGQGLEFLIYFQGNSAPDKSGLPSDRFSAERTGGSVSTLTIQRTQQEDSAVYLCASSLRTGTGFHEQYFGPGTRLTVT.

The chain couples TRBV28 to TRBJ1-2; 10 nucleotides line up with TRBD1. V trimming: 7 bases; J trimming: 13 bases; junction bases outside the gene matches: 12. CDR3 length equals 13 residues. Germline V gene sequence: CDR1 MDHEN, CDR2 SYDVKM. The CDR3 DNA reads TGTGCCAGCATCTCAAGTTCCTGGACAGGGGGCACCTTC. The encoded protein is CASISSSWTGGTF.

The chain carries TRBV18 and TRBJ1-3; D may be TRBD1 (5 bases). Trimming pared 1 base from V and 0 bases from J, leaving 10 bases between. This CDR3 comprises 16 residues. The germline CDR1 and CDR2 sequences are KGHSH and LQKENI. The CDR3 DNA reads TGTGCCAGCTCACCACTTAGGGGATACTCTGGAAACACCATATATTTT. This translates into CASSPLRGYSGNTIYF.

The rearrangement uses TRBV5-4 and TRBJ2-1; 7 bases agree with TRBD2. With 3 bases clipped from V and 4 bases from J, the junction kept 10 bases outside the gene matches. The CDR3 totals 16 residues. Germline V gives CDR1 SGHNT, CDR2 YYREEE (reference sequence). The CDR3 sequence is CASSYPGTKLYNEQFF. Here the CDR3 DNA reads TGTGCCAGCAGCTACCCCGGGACTAAACTTTACAATGAGCAGTTCTTC.

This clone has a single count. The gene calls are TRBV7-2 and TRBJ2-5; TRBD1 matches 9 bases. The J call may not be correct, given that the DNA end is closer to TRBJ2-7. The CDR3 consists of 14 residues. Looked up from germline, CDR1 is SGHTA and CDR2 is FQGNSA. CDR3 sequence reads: CASSPDRGIHEQYF. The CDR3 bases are TGTGCCAGCAGCCCGGACAGGGGCATCCACGAGCAGTACTTC.

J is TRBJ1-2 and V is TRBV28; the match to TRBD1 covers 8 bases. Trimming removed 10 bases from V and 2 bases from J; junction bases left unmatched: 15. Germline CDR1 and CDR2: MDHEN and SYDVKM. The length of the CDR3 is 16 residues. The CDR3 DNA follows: TGTGCCATCAACAGGGGGAGGGCGGATCCAAACTATGGCTACACCTTC. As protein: CAINRGRADPNYGYTF.

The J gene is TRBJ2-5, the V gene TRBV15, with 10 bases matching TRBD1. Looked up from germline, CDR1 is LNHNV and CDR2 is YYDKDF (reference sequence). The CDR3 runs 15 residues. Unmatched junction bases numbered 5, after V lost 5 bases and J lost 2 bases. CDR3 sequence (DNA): TGTGCCACCAGCGACCCGGGACAGGGGCAAGAGACCCAGTACTTC. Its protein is CATSDPGQGQETQYF.

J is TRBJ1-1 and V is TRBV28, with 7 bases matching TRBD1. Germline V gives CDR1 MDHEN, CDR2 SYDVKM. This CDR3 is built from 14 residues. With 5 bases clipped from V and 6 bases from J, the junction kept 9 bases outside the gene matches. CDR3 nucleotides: TGTGCCAGCAGTACCGGCGGGACAGCCGCTGAAGCTTTCTTT. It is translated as CASSTGGTAAEAFF.

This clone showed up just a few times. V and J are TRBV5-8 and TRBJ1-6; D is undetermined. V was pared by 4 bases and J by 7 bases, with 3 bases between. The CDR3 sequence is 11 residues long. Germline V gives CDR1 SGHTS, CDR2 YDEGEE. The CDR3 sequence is CASSLNSPLHF. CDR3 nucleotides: TGTGCCAGCAGCCTCAATTCACCCCTCCACTTT.

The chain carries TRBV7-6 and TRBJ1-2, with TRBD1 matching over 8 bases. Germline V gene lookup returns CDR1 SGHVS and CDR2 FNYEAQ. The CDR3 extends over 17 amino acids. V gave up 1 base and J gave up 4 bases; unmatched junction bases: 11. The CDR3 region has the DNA TGTGCCAGCAGCTTAGGGACAGGGCCTAGTATGGGCTATGGCTACACCTTC. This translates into CASSLGTGPSMGYGYTF.

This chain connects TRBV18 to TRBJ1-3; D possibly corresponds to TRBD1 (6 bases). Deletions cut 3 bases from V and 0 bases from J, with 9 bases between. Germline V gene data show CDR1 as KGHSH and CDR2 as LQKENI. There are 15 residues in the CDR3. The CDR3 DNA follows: TGTGCCAGCTCACCCACAGGGCTCTCTGGAAACACCATATATTTT. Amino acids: CASSPTGLSGNTIYF.

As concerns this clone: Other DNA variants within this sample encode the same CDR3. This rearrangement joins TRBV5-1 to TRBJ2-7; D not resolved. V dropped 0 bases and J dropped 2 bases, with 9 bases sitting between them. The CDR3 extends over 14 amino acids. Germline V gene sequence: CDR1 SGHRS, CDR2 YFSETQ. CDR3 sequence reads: CASSLVVQPYEQYF. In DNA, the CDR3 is TGCGCCAGCAGCTTGGTCGTACAGCCCTACGAGCAGTACTTC. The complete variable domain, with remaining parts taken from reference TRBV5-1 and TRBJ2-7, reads KAGVTQTPRYLIKTRGQQVTLSCSPISGHRSVSWYQQTPGQGLQFLFEYFSETQRNKGNFPGRFSGRQFSNSRSEMNVSTLELGDSALYLCASSLVVQPYEQYFGPGTRLTVT.

The CDR3 loop reads CASSFGLRRGYTF. CDR3 DNA: TGTGCCAGCAGTTTCGGACTCCGGCGGGGCTACACCTTC. J is TRBJ1-2 and V is TRBV28; D not certain. Per germline, CDR1 MDHEN and CDR2 SYDVKM. The germline V and J ends were trimmed by 3 bases and 8 bases, with 13 bases remaining between them. The CDR3 contains 13 residues.

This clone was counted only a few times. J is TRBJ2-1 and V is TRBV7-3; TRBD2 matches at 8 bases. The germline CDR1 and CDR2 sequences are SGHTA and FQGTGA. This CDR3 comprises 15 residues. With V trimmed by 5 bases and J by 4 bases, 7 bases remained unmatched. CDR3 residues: CASSPLAGFYNEQFF. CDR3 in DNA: TGTGCCAGCAGCCCCCTAGCGGGTTTTTACAATGAGCAGTTCTTC.